This T cell receptor beta chain was retrieved from a study of T-cell reconstitution after alpha-beta-depleted transplantation in children. The study, taken as a whole, reports: Day-60 TCRbeta diversity that was high in some patients was derived from surviving recipient T cells and thymic progenitors. T-cell counts and diversity at one year following transplant were attributed mainly to newly produced T cells.

The CDR3 length is 16 residues. Germline CDR1 SGDLS, CDR2 YYNGEE. Trimming took 4 bases from V and 2 from J; bases not matched to a gene: 9. This sample's TCRbeta library carried unique molecular identifier barcodes. Via MiXCR, TCRdb re-called the PCR reads, giving one row per CDR3 protein. The data contain 65,000 to 85,000 distinct CDR3 sequences, 9.5% to 13% of them singletons. This clonotype was found many times. What it binds is not known. The genes are TRBV9 and TRBJ1-3; TRBD1 matches at 7 bases. The sequence was obtained from a boy younger than 18 with acute myeloid leukemia, due to receive a stem cell transplant. Sample: PBMCs, taken before TCRalphabeta/CD19-depleted stem cell transplant. The CDR3 nucleotides read TGTGCCAGCAGCCAATCCGACAGGGTAACTGGAAACACCATATATTTT. Amino acids: CASSQSDRVTGNTIYF.